The T cell receptor beta chain under discussion was sequenced for a study of Ad26.COV2.S vaccination and SARS-CoV-2 variants. Study summary: The Ad26.COV2.S arm of the COV1001 trial was where the donor was placed. Intramuscular Ad26.COV2.S doses were given once or twice, 56 days apart. Study-wide points: Researchers reported similar non-spike TCR breadth in vaccine and placebo recipients. Higher spike-specific TCR breadth was found in vaccine recipients than in placebo recipients.

Sample treatment: some 19 received Ad26.COV2.S at low or high dose, single or two shots; about 5 received placebo; per-sample allocation not given. The samples were gathered on day 63 after the first injection of vaccine or placebo. Clones were sequenced by immunoSEQ multiplex PCR, and TCRdb holds only the in-frame ones, with some missing. The sample lists 300,000 to 350,000 clones, approximately 86% seen once, with 1.5% to 2.5% in the top ten. V lost 3 bases and J lost 5, with 14 bases in between. CDR1 and CDR2 (germline): MNHEY, SMNVEV (reference sequence). This CDR3 is built from 15 residues. This clone has a single count. Antigen unknown.

The clonotype was recovered from a person aged 18-65 years who received the Ad26.COV2.S COVID-19 vaccine or a placebo. Sequencing was performed on peripheral blood, taken in a trial of Ad26.COV2.S vaccine versus placebo. This rearrangement joins TRBV27 to TRBJ2-4, with D perhaps matching TRBD1 or TRBD2 (5 bases each). The CDR3 sequence is CASSFWGPGENIQYF. DNA of the CDR3: TGTGCCAGCAGTTTCTGGGGACCTGGGGAAAACATTCAGTACTTC.